The 17 T cell receptor beta chains in this list originate from one sample, sequenced in a study of shared clonotypes between healthy human individuals. Only CD45RO-negative cells positively selected for CCR7 counted as naive CD8 cells, so terminally differentiated effector memory CD45RA+ cells were excluded. Data came from immunoSEQ multiplex PCR; TCRdb stores just in-frame clones and leaves some out. The sample has over 2,000,000 clones; about 94% are singletons. The sample taken for sequencing was naive CD8+ T cells from PBMCs. The receptors stem from a man between 18 and 35 years old in good health. Some clones in this sample may be carry-over from other donors' samples.

This rearrangement joins TRBV13 to TRBJ2-4, with D unclear. V was pared by 3 bases and J by 2 bases, with 11 bases between. Germline CDR1 is PRHDT and CDR2 is FYEKMQ (reference sequence). The CDR3 contains 15 residues. The CDR3 loop is CASSFRLSPKNIQYF. The DNA for the CDR3 is TGTGCCAGCAGCTTTCGTCTGTCACCCAAAAACATTCAGTACTTC. The full variable domain, with the rest looked up from reference TRBV13 and TRBJ2-4, is AAGVIQSPRHLIKEKRETATLKCYPIPRHDTVYWYQQGPGQDPQFLISFYEKMQSDKGSIPDRFSAQQFSDYHSELNMSSLELGDSALYFCASSFRLSPKNIQYFGAGTRLSVL.

The table lists this clone with a count of one. J is TRBJ2-6 and V is TRBV5-1; a weak D match, TRBD1 (6 bases). The length of the CDR3 is 14 residues. V was trimmed by 4 bases and J by 8 bases, leaving 13 bases between them. The germline CDR1 and CDR2 sequences are SGHRS and YFSETQ. CDR3 in DNA: TGCGCCAGCAGCCCGGAAGGGGGACCCAACGTCCTGACTTTC. Amino acids: CASSPEGGPNVLTF.

The rearrangement joins TRBV28 to TRBJ1-2, with D perhaps matching TRBD1 (5 bases). The CDR3 loop spans 15 amino acids. Germline CDR1 and CDR2: MDHEN and SYDVKM. The ends were cut back, 2 bases at V and 7 bases at J, with 17 bases in the middle. DNA for the CDR3: TGTGCCAGCAGTTTAAGTCCGTGGATGGGGGTTGGCTACACCTTC. This encodes CASSLSPWMGVGYTF.

This chain links TRBV9 with TRBJ2-3; D gene unclear. Germline CDR1 and CDR2: SGDLS and YYNGEE. This CDR3 comprises 13 residues. Trimming shortened V by 3 bases and J by 2 bases, and 7 bases separated the two germline ends. CDR3 sequence (DNA): TGTGCCAGCAGCGCCGAAGCCACAGATACGCAGTATTTT. It yields the protein CASSAEATDTQYF.

The genes are TRBV7-3 and TRBJ2-3, with a tentative D call TRBD2 (6 bases). The germline V gene encodes CDR1 SGHTA and CDR2 FQGTGA. The CDR3 runs 16 residues. The germline V and J ends were trimmed by 5 bases and 4 bases, with 19 bases remaining between them. CDR3 bases: TGTGCCAGCAGCGCCTTTGGCGCGGGAAGGGCAGATACGCAGTATTTT. It codes for CASSAFGAGRADTQYF.

The J gene is TRBJ1-5, the V gene TRBV7-9; 12 bases line up with TRBD1. Germline V CDR1 and CDR2: SEHNR, FQNEAQ (reference sequence). With V trimmed by 1 base and J by 7 bases, 11 bases remained unmatched. CDR3 size: 18 residues. The DNA of the CDR3 is TGTGCCAGCAGCTTAGTATTGGCGGGACAGGGGGCAGGACAGCCCCAGCATTTT. It translates to CASSLVLAGQGAGQPQHF.

The chain carries TRBV9 and TRBJ1-2; D perhaps matches TRBD1 (5 bases). CDR1 is SGDLS and CDR2 is YYNGEE in the germline V gene. V lost 2 bases and J 3 bases, leaving 11 bases between the germline ends. This CDR3 has 14 residues. Here the CDR3 reads CASSVGGEDYGYTF. The CDR3 nucleotides read TGTGCCAGCAGCGTGGGGGGTGAGGACTATGGCTACACCTTC.

J is TRBJ1-2 and V is TRBV5-6; D is ambiguous. Germline loops: CDR1 SGHDT, CDR2 YYEEEE. There are 12 residues in the CDR3. The V gene lost 0 bases and the J gene lost 8 bases, with 8 bases spanning the gap. As DNA, the CDR3 is TGTGCCAGCAGCTTGGGTCTAGAGGGCTACACCTTC. The encoded protein is CASSLGLEGYTF.

This sequence joins TRBV6-1 and TRBJ1-5; the D gene is possibly TRBD1 (5 bases). Germline values: CDR1 MNHNS, CDR2 SASEGT. This CDR3 region has 15 residues. The germline V and J ends were trimmed by 4 bases and 0 bases, with 10 bases remaining between them. The CDR3 DNA reads TGTGCCAGCAGTGCTGACAGTCTTAGCAATCAGCCCCAGCATTTT. It yields the protein CASSADSLSNQPQHF.

The chain employs TRBV11-2 and TRBJ2-5; 9 bases line up with TRBD1. The CDR3 sequence is 16 residues long. Germline CDR1 SGHAT, CDR2 FQNNGV. Trimming took 2 bases from V and 3 from J; bases not matched to a gene: 7. The CDR3 region has the DNA TGTGCCAGCAGCTTAAGTTTCCGGGACAGGGAAGAGACCCAGTACTTC. Its protein is CASSLSFRDREETQYF. The complete variable domain, with remaining parts taken from reference TRBV11-2 and TRBJ2-5, reads EAGVAQSPRYKIIEKRQSVAFWCNPISGHATLYWYQQILGQGPKLLIQFQNNGVVDDSQLPKDRFSAERLKGVDSTLKIQPAKLEDSAVYLCASSLSFRDREETQYFGPGTRLLVL.

This chain links TRBV10-3 with TRBJ2-2; 11 nucleotides align to TRBD1. The CDR3 spans 13 residues. Losses at the gene ends were 11 bases for V and 5 bases for J; bases not matched to a gene: 4. Germline V CDR1 and CDR2: ENHRY, SYGVKD. CDR3 bases: TGTGCCGGACAGGGGGCGGGAACCGGGGAGCTGTTTTTT. Its protein product is CAGQGAGTGELFF.

The chain couples TRBV19 to TRBJ1-5; no clear D. Trimming stripped 5 bases from V and 4 bases from J, with 12 bases between. The CDR3 loop spans 14 amino acids. Germline values: CDR1 LNHDA, CDR2 SQIVND (reference sequence). CDR3 in amino acids: CASSSDGENQPQHF. CDR3 in DNA: TGTGCCAGTAGTTCTGACGGAGAAAATCAGCCCCAGCATTTT.

V is TRBV27 and J is TRBJ1-2, with no clear D. The CDR3 is made up of 16 amino acids. V lost 8 bases and J 1 base, leaving 20 bases between the germline ends. Germline-derived CDR1 and CDR2 are MNHEY and SMNVEV (reference sequence). This CDR3 is CASLRTESRDNYGYTF. The DNA for the CDR3 is TGTGCCAGCTTACGGACGGAGAGCCGAGATAACTATGGCTACACCTTC.

This rearrangement joins TRBV2 to TRBJ2-3, with 11 bases identical to TRBD2. Germline CDR1 reads SNHLY; CDR2 reads FYNNEI. Trimming removed 3 bases from V and 0 bases from J; junction bases left unmatched: 11. The CDR3 is 19 amino acids. The CDR3 spells CASSDFGLAGGTSTDTQYF. Here the CDR3 DNA reads TGTGCCAGCAGTGACTTCGGCCTAGCGGGAGGCACTAGCACAGATACGCAGTATTTT.

DNA for the CDR3: TGTGCCAGCAGCTTGGGGGGAAAGCCCCAGCATTTT. Its protein is CASSLGGKPQHF. The chain links TRBV5-6 to TRBJ1-5; D is uncertain. CDR3 length: 12 amino acids. Trimming took 0 bases from V and 8 from J, leaving 6 bases between them. Per germline, CDR1 SGHDT and CDR2 YYEEEE.

Points on this clone: A read error may account for a junction end that differs from germline. This rearrangement joins TRBV4-1 to TRBJ2-1; 12 nucleotides line up with TRBD2. CDR3 size: 15 residues. The germline V gene has CDR1 MGHRA and CDR2 YSYEKL. For the CDR3, the DNA is TGCGCCAGCAGCGGCGGACTAGCGGGATACATTGAGCAGTTCTTC. Protein sequence: CASSGGLAGYIEQFF.

This chain links TRBV6-6 with TRBJ2-1; 9 bases map to TRBD1. CDR1 is MNHNY, CDR2 SVGAGI, per germline (reference sequence). After removal of 6 bases from V and 0 bases from J, the junction contained 0 bases not matched to a gene. CDR3 size: 14 residues. CDR3 region: CASRTGGSYNEQFF. The CDR3 DNA is TGTGCCAGCAGGACAGGGGGCTCCTACAATGAGCAGTTCTTC.